This TCR beta chain stems from a study of blood T cell repertoires in COVID-19. Study-wide context: Specimens from acute and convalescent COVID-19 originated in the United States, Italy and Spain.

Participants were placed into cohorts based on the clinical history they reported. Libraries were prepared by immunoSEQ multiplex PCR; TCRdb keeps only in-frame clonotypes and omits some of them. The sample shows approximately 250,000 clones, approximately 88% of them seen only once. The V and J ends lost 3 bases and 2 bases, in that order; junction bases with no gene match: 13. This CDR3 comprises 18 residues. Germline-derived CDR1 and CDR2 are LGHDT and YNNKEL (reference sequence). J is TRBJ2-3 and V is TRBV3-1 (or the pseudogene TRBV3-2); TRBD2 matches at 8 bases. This TCR came from a woman aged 40 to 50 who had been exposed to COVID-19. The sample consisted of PBMCs or T cells enriched from blood (not recorded which). The CDR3 DNA follows: TGTGCCAGCAGCCATGCCCCCGCCCCGGGGGGGACCACAGATACGCAGTATTTT. Its protein product is CASSHAPAPGGTTDTQYF.